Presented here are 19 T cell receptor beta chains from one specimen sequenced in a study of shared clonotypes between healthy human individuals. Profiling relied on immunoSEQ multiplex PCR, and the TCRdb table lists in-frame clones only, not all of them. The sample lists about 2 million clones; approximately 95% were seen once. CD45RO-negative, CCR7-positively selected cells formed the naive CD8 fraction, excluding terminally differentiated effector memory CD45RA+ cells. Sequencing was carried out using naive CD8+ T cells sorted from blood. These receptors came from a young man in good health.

Written as DNA, the CDR3 is TGTGCCACCCGACAGGGGGCGGGAAGGACTGAAGCTTTCTTT. Translation: CATRQGAGRTEAFF. The chain combines TRBV6-5 with TRBJ1-1; 10 bases map to TRBD1. CDR3 length: 14 amino acids. Germline loops: CDR1 MNHEY, CDR2 SVGAGI. The trim removed 10 bases at V and 5 bases at J, leaving 10 bases unmatched.

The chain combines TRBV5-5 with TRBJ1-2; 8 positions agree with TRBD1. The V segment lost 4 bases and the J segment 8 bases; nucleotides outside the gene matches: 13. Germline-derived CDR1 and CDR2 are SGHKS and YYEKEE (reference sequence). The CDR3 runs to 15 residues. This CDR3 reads CASSLLTGDLGGYTF. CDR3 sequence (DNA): TGTGCCAGCAGCCTCCTGACAGGGGATTTGGGAGGCTACACCTTC.

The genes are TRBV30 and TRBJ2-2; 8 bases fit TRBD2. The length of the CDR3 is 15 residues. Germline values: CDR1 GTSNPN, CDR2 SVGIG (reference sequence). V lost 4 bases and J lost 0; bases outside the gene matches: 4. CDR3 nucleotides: TGTGCCTGGAATAGCGGGGTCTCGAACACCGGGGAGCTGTTTTTT. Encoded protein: CAWNSGVSNTGELFF.

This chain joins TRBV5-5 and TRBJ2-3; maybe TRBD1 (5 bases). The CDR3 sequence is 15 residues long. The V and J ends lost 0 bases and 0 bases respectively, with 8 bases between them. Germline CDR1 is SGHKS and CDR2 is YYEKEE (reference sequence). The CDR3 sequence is CASSLGQTSTDTQYF. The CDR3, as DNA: TGTGCCAGCAGCTTGGGACAGACTAGCACAGATACGCAGTATTTT.

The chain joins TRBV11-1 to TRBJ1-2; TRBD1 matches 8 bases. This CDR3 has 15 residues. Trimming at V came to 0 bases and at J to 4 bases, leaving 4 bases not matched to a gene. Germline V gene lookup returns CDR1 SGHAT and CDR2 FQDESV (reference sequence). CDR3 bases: TGTGCCAGCAGCTTAGCCGGGACAGGACCCTATGGCTACACCTTC. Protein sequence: CASSLAGTGPYGYTF.

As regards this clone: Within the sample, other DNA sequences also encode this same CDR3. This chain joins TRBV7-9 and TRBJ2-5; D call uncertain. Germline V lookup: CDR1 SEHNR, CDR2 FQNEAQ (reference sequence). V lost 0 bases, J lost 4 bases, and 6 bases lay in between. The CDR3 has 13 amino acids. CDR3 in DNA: TGTGCCAGCAGCTTAGCCTTAATAGAGACCCAGTACTTC. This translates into CASSLALIETQYF.

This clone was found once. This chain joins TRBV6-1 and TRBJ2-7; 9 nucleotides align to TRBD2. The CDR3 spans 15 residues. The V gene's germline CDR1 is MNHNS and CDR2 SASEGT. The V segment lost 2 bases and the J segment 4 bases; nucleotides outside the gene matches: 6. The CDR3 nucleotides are TGTGCCAGCAGTGAAAGATTAGCGGGGGTATACGAGCAGTACTTC. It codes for CASSERLAGVYEQYF.

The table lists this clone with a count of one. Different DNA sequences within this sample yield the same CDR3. In nucleotides, the CDR3 is TGTGCCAGCAGCTTAGGGAGTTATTACGAGCAGTACTTC. Amino acid sequence: CASSLGSYYEQYF. The rearrangement uses TRBV7-2 and TRBJ2-7, with D unclear. The CDR3 has 13 amino acids. CDR1 SGHTA and CDR2 FQGNSA come from the germline V gene. Trimming removed 1 base at V and 4 bases at J, with 8 bases between. The full variable domain, its missing parts supplied by reference TRBV7-2 and TRBJ2-7, is GAGVSQSPSNKVTEKGKDVELRCDPISGHTALYWYRQSLGQGLEFLIYFQGNSAPDKSGLPSDRFSAERTGGSVSTLTIQRTQQEDSAVYLCASSLGSYYEQYFGPGTRLTVT.

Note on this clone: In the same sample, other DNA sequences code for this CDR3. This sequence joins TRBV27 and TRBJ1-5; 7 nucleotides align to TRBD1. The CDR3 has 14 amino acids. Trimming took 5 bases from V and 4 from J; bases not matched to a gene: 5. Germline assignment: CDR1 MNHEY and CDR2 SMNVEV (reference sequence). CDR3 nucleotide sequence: TGTGCCAGCAGTCTCCAGGGGGGAAATCAGCCCCAGCATTTT. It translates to CASSLQGGNQPQHF.

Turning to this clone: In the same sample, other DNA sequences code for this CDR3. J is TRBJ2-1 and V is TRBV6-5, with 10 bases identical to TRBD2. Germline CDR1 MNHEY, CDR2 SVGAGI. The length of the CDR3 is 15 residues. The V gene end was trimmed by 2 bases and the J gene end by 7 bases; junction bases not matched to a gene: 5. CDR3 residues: CASSYGAGGSNEQFF. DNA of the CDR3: TGTGCCAGCAGTTACGGAGCGGGGGGGTCGAATGAGCAGTTCTTC.

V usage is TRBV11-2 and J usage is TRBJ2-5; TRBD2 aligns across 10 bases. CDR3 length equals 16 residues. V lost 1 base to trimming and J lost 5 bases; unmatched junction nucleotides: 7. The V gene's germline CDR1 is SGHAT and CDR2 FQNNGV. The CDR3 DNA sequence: TGTGCCAGCAGCTTAGGGGTAGAAGCGGGAGGGGAGACCCAGTACTTC. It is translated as CASSLGVEAGGETQYF.

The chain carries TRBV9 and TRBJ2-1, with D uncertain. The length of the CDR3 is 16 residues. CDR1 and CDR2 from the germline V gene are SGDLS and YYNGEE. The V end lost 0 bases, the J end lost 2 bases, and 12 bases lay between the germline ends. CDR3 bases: TGTGCCAGCAGCGTAGGGACGGGCCCTGCCTACAATGAGCAGTTCTTC. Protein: CASSVGTGPAYNEQFF.

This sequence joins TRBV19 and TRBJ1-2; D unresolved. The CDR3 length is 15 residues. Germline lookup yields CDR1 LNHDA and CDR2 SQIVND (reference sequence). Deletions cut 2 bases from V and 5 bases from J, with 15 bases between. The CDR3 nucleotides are TGTGCCAGTAGTATAAGGTTGGCCGATGGATATGGCTACACCTTC. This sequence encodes CASSIRLADGYGYTF.

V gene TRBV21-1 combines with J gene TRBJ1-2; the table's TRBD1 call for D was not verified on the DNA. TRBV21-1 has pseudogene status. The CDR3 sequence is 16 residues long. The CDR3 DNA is TGTGCCAACCGATCTGACAGGGGGCCTAATAAGGATGGCTACACCTTC. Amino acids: CANRSDRGPNKDGYTF.

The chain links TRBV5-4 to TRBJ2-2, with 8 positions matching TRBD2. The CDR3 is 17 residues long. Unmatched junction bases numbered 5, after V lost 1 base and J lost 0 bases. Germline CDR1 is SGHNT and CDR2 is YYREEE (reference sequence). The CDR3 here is CASSLIRGLANTGELFF. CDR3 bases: TGTGCCAGCAGCTTGATTAGGGGACTAGCGAACACCGGGGAGCTGTTTTTT. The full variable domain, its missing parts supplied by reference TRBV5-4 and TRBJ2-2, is ETGVTQSPTHLIKTRGQQVTLRCSSQSGHNTVSWYQQALGQGPQFIFQYYREEENGRGNFPPRFSGLQFPNYSSELNVNALELDDSALYLCASSLIRGLANTGELFFGEGSRLTVL.

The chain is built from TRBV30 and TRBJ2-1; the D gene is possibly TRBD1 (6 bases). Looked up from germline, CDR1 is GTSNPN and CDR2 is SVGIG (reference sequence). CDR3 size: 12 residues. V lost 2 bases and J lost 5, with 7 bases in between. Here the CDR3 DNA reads TGTGCCTGGAGTAAGGGGGACAATGAGCAGTTCTTC. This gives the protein CAWSKGDNEQFF.

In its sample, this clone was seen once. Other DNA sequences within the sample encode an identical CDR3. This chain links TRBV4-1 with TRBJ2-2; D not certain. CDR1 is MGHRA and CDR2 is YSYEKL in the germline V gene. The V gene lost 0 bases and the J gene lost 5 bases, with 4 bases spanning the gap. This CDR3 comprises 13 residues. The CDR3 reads CASSQEFTGELFF. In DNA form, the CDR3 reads TGCGCCAGCAGCCAAGAGTTTACCGGGGAGCTGTTTTTT.

CDR3 in DNA: TGTGCCAGCAGTTTGAGGGACGGTTACGAGCAGTACTTC. Its protein is CASSLRDGYEQYF. The J gene is TRBJ2-7, the V gene TRBV28; the D call may be TRBD1 or TRBD2 (5 bases each). This CDR3 is 13 amino acids long. V lost 3 bases and J 4 bases, leaving 10 bases between the germline ends. Germline V gives CDR1 MDHEN, CDR2 SYDVKM.

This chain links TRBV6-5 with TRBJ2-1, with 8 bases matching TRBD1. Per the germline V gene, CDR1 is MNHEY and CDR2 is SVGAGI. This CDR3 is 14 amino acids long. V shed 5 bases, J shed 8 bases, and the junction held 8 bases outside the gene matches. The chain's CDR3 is CASSASRGRDEQFF. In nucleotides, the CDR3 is TGTGCCAGCAGTGCGTCCAGGGGGCGTGATGAGCAGTTCTTC.